This TCR beta chain was sequenced for a study of CD8+ T cells in alopecia areata. Study context: Female C3H/HeJ mice aged 7-10 weeks were given skin from C3H/HeJ graft donors, roughly 6-13 months old, that had spontaneous alopecia. General study findings and limits: Scalp data also include sequences from resident alphabeta T cells of normal skin. Affected lesional scalp, above all in alopecia totalis/universalis, was more clonal than normal scalp. Possibly as an HLA-related effect, TCR sharing across patients appeared less clear than in mice.

This clone was counted at least ten times. Its antigen remains unidentified. Gene names follow the mouse nomenclature. The read ends 4 residues early relative to the CDR3; the germline J gene fills the gap. The CDR3 has 16 amino acids. CDR1 is NNHDY and CDR2 is SYVADS in the germline V gene. The V end was cut by 0 bases, the J end by 0 bases, with 12 bases between. RNA was extracted and reverse transcribed into cDNA as the sequencing template. Sequencing was performed with immunoSEQ multiplex PCR; in TCRdb, only in-frame clones are kept and a portion is missing. This sample carries approximately 110,000 clones and no singletons, and 15% to 20% goes to the top ten.

The chain combines TRBV13-3 with TRBJ1-1; D unclear. Specimen: lesional skin. The receptor's source is a C3H/HeJ mouse with alopecia areata. Strain haplotype (MHC): H2-k. CDR3 region: CASSDANRKTNTEVFF. The sequenced part of the CDR3 DNA is TGTGCCAGCAGTGATGCTAACAGAAAAACAAACACA.